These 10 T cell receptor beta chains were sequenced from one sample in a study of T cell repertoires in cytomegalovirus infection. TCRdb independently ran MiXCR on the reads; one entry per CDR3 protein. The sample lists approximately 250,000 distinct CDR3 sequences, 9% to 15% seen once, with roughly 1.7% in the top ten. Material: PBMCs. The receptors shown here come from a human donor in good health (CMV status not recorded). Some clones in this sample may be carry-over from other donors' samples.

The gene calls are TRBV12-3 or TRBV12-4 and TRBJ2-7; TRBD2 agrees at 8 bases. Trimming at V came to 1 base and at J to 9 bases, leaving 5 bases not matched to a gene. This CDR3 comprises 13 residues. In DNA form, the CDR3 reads TGTGCCAGCAGTTTAGGCGCTAGCGGGCTGCAGTACTTC. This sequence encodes CASSLGASGLQYF.

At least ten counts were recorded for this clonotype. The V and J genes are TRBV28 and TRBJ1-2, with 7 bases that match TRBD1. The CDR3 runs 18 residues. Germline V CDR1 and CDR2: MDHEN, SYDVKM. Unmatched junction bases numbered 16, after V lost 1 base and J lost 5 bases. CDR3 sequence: CASSLYSLSSGTAYGYTF. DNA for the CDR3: TGTGCCAGCAGTTTATATTCCCTGAGCTCCGGGACAGCTTATGGCTACACCTTC.

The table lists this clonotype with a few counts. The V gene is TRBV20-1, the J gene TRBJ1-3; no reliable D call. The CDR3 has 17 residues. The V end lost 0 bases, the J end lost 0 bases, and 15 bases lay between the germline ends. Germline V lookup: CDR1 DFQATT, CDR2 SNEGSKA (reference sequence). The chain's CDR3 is CSARDGGPKGSGNTIYF. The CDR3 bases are TGCAGTGCTAGAGATGGCGGGCCGAAAGGCTCTGGAAACACCATATATTTT.

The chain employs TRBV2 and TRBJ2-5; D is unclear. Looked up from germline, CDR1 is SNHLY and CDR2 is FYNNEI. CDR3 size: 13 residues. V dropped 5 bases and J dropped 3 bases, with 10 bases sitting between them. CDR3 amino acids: CASSRAREETQYF. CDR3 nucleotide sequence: TGTGCCAGCAGTCGGGCAAGGGAAGAGACCCAGTACTTC.

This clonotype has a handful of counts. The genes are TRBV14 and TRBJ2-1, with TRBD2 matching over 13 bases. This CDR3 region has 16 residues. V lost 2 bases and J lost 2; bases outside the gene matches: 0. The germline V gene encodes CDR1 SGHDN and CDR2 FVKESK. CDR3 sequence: CASSQTSGGAYNEQFF. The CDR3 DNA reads TGTGCCAGCAGCCAAACTAGCGGGGGGGCCTACAATGAGCAGTTCTTC.

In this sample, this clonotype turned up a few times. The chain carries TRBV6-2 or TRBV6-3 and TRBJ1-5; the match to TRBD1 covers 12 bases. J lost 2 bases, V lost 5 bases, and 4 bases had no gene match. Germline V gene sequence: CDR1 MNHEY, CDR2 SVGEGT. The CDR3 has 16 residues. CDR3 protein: CASSARDRGRNQPQHF. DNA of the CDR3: TGTGCCAGCAGTGCCCGGGACAGGGGGCGCAATCAGCCCCAGCATTTT.

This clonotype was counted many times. CDR3 protein: CASSYSNRIDEQFF. The DNA for the CDR3 is TGTGCCAGCAGTTACTCGAACAGGATCGATGAGCAGTTCTTC. V usage is TRBV6-2 or TRBV6-3 and J usage is TRBJ2-1; the D gene is possibly TRBD1 (5 bases). The germline CDR1 and CDR2 sequences are MNHEY and SVGEGT. The CDR3 covers 14 residues. V lost 0 bases and J lost 8, with 11 bases in between.

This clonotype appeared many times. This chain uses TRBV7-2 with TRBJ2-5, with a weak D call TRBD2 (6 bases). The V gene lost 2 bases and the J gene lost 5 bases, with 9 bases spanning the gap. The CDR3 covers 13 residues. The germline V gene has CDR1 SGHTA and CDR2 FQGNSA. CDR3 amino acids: CASSLPGGETQYF. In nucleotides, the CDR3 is TGTGCCAGCAGCTTACCCGGGGGTGAGACCCAGTACTTC. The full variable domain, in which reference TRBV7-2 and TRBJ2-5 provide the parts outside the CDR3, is GAGVSQSPSNKVTEKGKDVELRCDPISGHTALYWYRQSLGQGLEFLIYFQGNSAPDKSGLPSDRFSAERTGGSVSTLTIQRTQQEDSAVYLCASSLPGGETQYFGPGTRLLVL.

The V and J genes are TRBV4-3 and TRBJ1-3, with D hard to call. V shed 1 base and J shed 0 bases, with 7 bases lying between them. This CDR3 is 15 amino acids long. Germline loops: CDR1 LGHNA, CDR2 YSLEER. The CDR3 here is CASSQAMTSGNTIYF. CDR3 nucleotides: TGCGCCAGCAGCCAAGCCATGACCTCTGGAAACACCATATATTTT.

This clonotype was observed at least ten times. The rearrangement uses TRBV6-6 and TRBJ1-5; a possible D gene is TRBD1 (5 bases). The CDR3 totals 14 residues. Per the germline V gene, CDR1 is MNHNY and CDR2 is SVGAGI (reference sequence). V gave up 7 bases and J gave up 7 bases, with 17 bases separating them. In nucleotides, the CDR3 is TGTGCCAGCAACCCGGGACTGTCGGGGCAGCCCCAGCATTTT. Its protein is CASNPGLSGQPQHF.